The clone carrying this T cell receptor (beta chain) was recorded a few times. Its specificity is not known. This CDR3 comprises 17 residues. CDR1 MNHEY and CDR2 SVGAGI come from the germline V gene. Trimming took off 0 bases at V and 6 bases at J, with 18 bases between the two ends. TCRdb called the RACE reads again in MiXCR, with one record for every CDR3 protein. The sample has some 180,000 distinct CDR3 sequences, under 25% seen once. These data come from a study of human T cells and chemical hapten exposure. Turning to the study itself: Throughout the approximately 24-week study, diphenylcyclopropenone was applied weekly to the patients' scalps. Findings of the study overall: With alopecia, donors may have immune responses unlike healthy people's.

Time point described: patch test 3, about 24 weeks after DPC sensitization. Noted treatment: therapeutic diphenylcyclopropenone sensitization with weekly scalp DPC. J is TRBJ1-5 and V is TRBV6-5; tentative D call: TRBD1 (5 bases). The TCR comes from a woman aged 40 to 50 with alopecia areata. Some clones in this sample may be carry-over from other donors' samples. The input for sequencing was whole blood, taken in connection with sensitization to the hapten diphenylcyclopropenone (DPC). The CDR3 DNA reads TGTGCCAGCAGTTACTCAGGGGCGCCCGGGCGTTTTCAGCCCCAGCATTTT. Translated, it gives CASSYSGAPGRFQPQHF.